This T cell receptor (beta chain) was documented in a study of cytomegalovirus exposure and HLA in healthy donors. The primer mix had 60 Vbeta and 13 Jbeta primers. Profiling relied on immunoSEQ multiplex PCR, and the TCRdb table lists in-frame clones only, not all of them. The sample records 150,000 to 200,000 clones, about 80% being singletons. There are 12 residues in the CDR3. V shed 9 bases and J 1 base; nucleotides not matched to a gene: 1. Per the germline V gene, CDR1 is SNHLY and CDR2 is FYNNEI. The clonotype originates from a young woman in good health and CMV-seronegative. The chain is built from TRBV2 and TRBJ1-1; 8 bases fit TRBD1. Sequencing used PBMCs. The CDR3 sequence is CARDRENTEAFF. As DNA, the CDR3 is TGTGCCAGGGACAGGGAGAACACTGAAGCTTTCTTT.